This T cell receptor (beta chain) stems from a study of CD8+ T cells in alopecia areata. Overall study context: Percent of scalp involved defined treated patients' severity scores. The study's findings and limits: Normal scalp showed lower clonality than lesional scalp, especially alopecia totalis/universalis.

In regard to this clone: Its matching antigen is unknown.

Treatment indicated: oral pan-JAK inhibitor, 5-10 mg twice daily. The authors extracted RNA and reverse transcribed it into cDNA as the sequencing template. Profiling relied on immunoSEQ multiplex PCR, and the TCRdb table lists in-frame clones only, not all of them. Altogether some 220,000 clones are present, 50% to 60% being singletons, with the ten largest covering roughly 1.6%. The source was CD4+ T cells sorted from blood, collected at week 4, from a patient treated with tofacitinib. This sequence was found in a human donor with alopecia areata.

CDR3 sequence reads: CASSQAPGETQYF. CDR3 coding DNA: TGTGCCAGCAGCCAAGCCCCGGGAGAGACCCAGTACTTC. The gene calls are TRBV14 and TRBJ2-5; D not certain. Germline-derived CDR1 and CDR2 are SGHDN and FVKESK. This CDR3 comprises 13 residues. Trimming took off 1 base at V and 4 bases at J, with 7 bases between the two ends.